This T cell receptor beta chain was profiled in a study of cytomegalovirus exposure and HLA in healthy donors. A multiplex PCR was run with 60 Vbeta primers and 13 Jbeta primers. Profiled with immunoSEQ multiplex PCR; TCRdb holds only in-frame clones, not every one. The sample contains 70,000 to 95,000 clones, around 81% of which appear only once. Trimming removed 7 bases from V and 6 bases from J, with 13 bases in between. CDR3 length: 12 amino acids. CDR1 and CDR2 from the germline V gene are SQVTM and ANQGSEA. The rearrangement uses TRBV29-1 and TRBJ2-1, with unresolved D. The receptor's source is a woman aged 25 to 39 in good health and CMV-seronegative. The sequenced sample consisted of PBMCs. The CDR3 region has the DNA TGCAGCGGAGAAGCAGGCCCCAATGAGCAGTTCTTC. Translated, it gives CSGEAGPNEQFF.